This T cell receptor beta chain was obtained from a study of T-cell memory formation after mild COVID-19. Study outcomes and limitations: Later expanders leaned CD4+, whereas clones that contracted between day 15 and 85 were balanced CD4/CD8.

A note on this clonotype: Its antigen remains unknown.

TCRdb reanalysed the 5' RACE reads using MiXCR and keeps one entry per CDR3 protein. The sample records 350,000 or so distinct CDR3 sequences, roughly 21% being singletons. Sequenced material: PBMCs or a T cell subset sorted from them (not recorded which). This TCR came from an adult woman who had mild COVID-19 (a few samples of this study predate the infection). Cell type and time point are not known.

CDR3 loop: CASRREGRNEQYF. Here the CDR3 DNA reads TGTGCCAGCAGGCGGGAGGGCCGAAACGAGCAGTACTTC. The gene calls are TRBV2 and TRBJ2-7; 9 bases fit TRBD2. V lost 6 bases to trimming and J lost 5 bases; unmatched junction nucleotides: 5. CDR3 size: 13 residues. Germline loops: CDR1 SNHLY, CDR2 FYNNEI. The whole variable domain, remainder taken from reference TRBV2 and TRBJ2-7, is EPEVTQTPSHQVTQMGQEVILRCVPISNHLYFYWYRQILGQKVEFLVSFYNNEISEKSEIFDDQFSVERPDGSNFTLKIRSTKLEDSAMYFCASRREGRNEQYFGPGTRLTVT.